This T cell receptor (beta chain) was recovered during a study of T cell responses to AZD1222 COVID-19 vaccine. TCRdb keeps only in-frame clones here, not all; method: immunoSEQ multiplex PCR. The sample lists roughly 76,000 clones; roughly 88% were seen once. The CDR3 sequence is 13 residues long. After removal of 4 bases from V and 5 bases from J, the junction contained 2 bases not matched to a gene. Germline CDR1 reads MDHEN; CDR2 reads SYDVKM. Points from the study as a whole: There were repertoire samples only from the period after the peak T cell response.

Remarks on this clone: The target antigen is unknown.

This chain connects TRBV28 to TRBJ2-1; TRBD2 aligns across 7 bases. The sequence came from an adult in good health. The sample consisted of peripheral blood, taken on day 0 of AZD1222 vaccination. Here the CDR3 reads CASSSGGNNEQFF. The CDR3 bases are TGTGCCAGCAGTTCCGGGGGGAACAATGAGCAGTTCTTC.